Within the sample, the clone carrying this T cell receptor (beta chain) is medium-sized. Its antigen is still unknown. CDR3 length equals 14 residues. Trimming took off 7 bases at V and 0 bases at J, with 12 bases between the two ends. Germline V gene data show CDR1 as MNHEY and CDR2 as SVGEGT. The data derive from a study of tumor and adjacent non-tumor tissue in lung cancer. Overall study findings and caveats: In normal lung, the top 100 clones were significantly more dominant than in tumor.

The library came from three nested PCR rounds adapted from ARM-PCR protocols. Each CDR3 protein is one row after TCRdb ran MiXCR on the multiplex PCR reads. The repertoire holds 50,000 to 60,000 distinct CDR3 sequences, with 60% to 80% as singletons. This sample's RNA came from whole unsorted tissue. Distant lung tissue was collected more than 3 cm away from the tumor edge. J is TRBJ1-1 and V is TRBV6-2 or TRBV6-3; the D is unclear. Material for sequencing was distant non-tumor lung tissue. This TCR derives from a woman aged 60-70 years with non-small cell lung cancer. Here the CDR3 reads CASTTDWVNTEAFF. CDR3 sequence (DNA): TGTGCCAGCACCACCGACTGGGTGAACACTGAAGCTTTCTTT.